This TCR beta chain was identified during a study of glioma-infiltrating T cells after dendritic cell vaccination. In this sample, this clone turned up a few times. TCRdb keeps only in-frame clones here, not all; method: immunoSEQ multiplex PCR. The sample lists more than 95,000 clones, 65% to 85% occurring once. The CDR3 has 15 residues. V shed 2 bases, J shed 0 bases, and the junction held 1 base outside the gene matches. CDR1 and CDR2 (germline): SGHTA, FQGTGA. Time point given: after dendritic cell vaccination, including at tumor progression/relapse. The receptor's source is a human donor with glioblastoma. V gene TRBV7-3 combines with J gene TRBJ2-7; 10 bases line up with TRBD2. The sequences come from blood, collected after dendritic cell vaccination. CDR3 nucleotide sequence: TGTGCCAGCAGCTTATCTAGCGGGAGCTCCTACGAGCAGTACTTC. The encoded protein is CASSLSSGSSYEQYF.